The 4 T cell receptor beta chains below all came from one sample that was sequenced in a study of blood T cell repertoires in COVID-19. Profiling relied on immunoSEQ multiplex PCR, and the TCRdb table lists in-frame clones only, not all of them. Among 100,000 or so clones listed, about nine tenths were seen once. The material sequenced was peripheral blood. The source is a man aged 45 to 65 with acute or convalescent COVID-19.

The rearrangement links TRBV30 to TRBJ2-3, with 10 nucleotides matching TRBD1. The germline CDR1 and CDR2 sequences are GTSNPN and SVGIG (reference sequence). This CDR3 region has 15 residues. With 5 bases clipped from V and 4 bases from J, the junction kept 9 bases outside the gene matches. In DNA, the CDR3 is TGTGCCTGGTCCCTATCCGGGACAGGGGCAGATACGCAGTATTTT. Translating gives CAWSLSGTGADTQYF.

CDR3 sequence reads: CASSMTALGVMNTEAFF. The DNA for the CDR3 is TGTGCCAGTAGTATGACAGCGCTGGGTGTGATGAACACTGAAGCTTTCTTT. This chain connects TRBV19 to TRBJ1-1, with D perhaps matching TRBD1 (5 bases). The germline V gene has CDR1 LNHDA and CDR2 SQIVND (reference sequence). The CDR3 is 17 amino acids. Trimming left V 3 bases short and J 0 bases short, with 17 bases between.

This clone has a handful of counts. This chain uses TRBV7-9 with TRBJ2-7, with 7 bases identical to TRBD1. Germline CDR1 SEHNR, CDR2 FQNEAQ (reference sequence). Unmatched junction bases numbered 3, after V lost 1 base and J lost 3 bases. The CDR3 is 14 residues long. The CDR3 coding sequence is TGTGCCAGCAGCTTAGGGCAGGGGGTCTACGAGCAGTACTTC. This sequence encodes CASSLGQGVYEQYF.

V usage is TRBV7-2 and J usage is TRBJ1-1; unclear D gene. The V gene lost 5 bases and the J gene lost 1 base, with 5 bases spanning the gap. Germline V gene data show CDR1 as SGHTA and CDR2 as FQGNSA. The CDR3 length is 12 residues. In DNA, the CDR3 is TGTGCCAGCAGCCCCAGGAACACTGAAGCTTTCTTT. Its translation is CASSPRNTEAFF.